This entry lists 21 T cell receptor beta chains sequenced from one sample in a study of blood T cell repertoires in COVID-19 (dated by TCRdb to about 2020). The library was obtained by the immunoSEQ multiplex PCR assay. TCRdb mirrors the immuneACCESS table, restricted to in-frame sequences. Some clones are absent from its copies; in checked studies, under half trace to an unresolved V gene, and the reason for the others is unknown. The sample data list 150,000 to 200,000 clones, and approximately 87% of these were observed just once. Jointly, the top ten make up over 9% of the sample. Input material: peripheral blood. The receptors were sampled from a woman in her 70s with COVID-19, enrolled during active disease.

This sequence joins TRBV7-9 and TRBJ2-5, with 15 positions matching TRBD2. The V gene's germline CDR1 is SEHNR and CDR2 FQNEAQ (reference sequence). V lost 5 bases to trimming and J lost 1 base; unmatched junction nucleotides: 5. CDR3 length: 17 amino acids. DNA for the CDR3: TGTGCCAGCAGCCCCGGGACTAGCGGGGGGTTCCAAGAGACCCAGTACTTC. This sequence encodes CASSPGTSGGFQETQYF. Full variable domain (outside the CDR3, taken from reference TRBV7-9 and TRBJ2-5): DTGVSQNPRHKITKRGQNVTFRCDPISEHNRLYWYRQTLGQGPEFLTYFQNEAQLEKSRLLSDRFSAERPKGSFSTLEIQRTEQGDSAMYLCASSPGTSGGFQETQYFGPGTRLLVL.

This chain joins TRBV11-3 and TRBJ2-1; D is unclear. V dropped 3 bases and J dropped 4 bases, with 10 bases sitting between them. This CDR3 is 14 amino acids long. Germline-derived CDR1 and CDR2 are SGHNT and YENEEA. CDR3 in amino acids: CASSFGTVYNEQFF. The CDR3 nucleotides are TGTGCCAGCAGCTTTGGTACAGTTTACAATGAGCAGTTCTTC.

The gene calls are TRBV28 and TRBJ1-3, with 7 bases matching TRBD1. CDR1 MDHEN and CDR2 SYDVKM come from the germline V gene. The CDR3 covers 12 residues. The J segment lost 5 bases and the V segment lost 7 bases, leaving 2 bases of the junction unmatched. CDR3 nucleotide sequence: TGTGCCAGCACGGGACAGCGAAACACCATATATTTT. This encodes CASTGQRNTIYF.

By share, this clone counts as medium-sized. The V and J genes are TRBV4-1 and TRBJ2-3, with 15 bases aligning to TRBD2. The germline V gene encodes CDR1 MGHRA and CDR2 YSYEKL. Trimming cost V 0 bases and J 2 bases; bases outside gene matches: 12. The CDR3 spans 21 residues. CDR3 DNA sequence: TGCGCCAGCAGCCAAGATAACTTTAGGACTAGCGGGGGGGCCCCCACAGATACGCAGTATTTT. Protein product: CASSQDNFRTSGGAPTDTQYF.

The J gene is TRBJ1-3, the V gene TRBV30; perhaps TRBD1 as D (6 bases). Trimming shortened V by 2 bases and J by 4 bases, and 18 bases separated the two germline ends. The germline V gene encodes CDR1 GTSNPN and CDR2 SVGIG (reference sequence). This CDR3 spans 16 amino acids. In DNA, the CDR3 is TGTGCCTGGAGTCCTCTTGTCACAGGGACCGGAAACACCATATATTTT. This gives the protein CAWSPLVTGTGNTIYF.

V gene TRBV29-1 combines with J gene TRBJ2-3, with D maybe TRBD2 (6 bases). Germline lookup yields CDR1 SQVTM and CDR2 ANQGSEA. The CDR3 is 13 residues long. Trimming cost V 3 bases and J 7 bases, with 14 bases left between them. For the CDR3, the DNA is TGCAGCGTTGATGGTGGAGGGGCGAATACGCAGTATTTT. It translates to CSVDGGGANTQYF.

The chain has TRBV3-1 (or the pseudogene TRBV3-2) and TRBJ2-7; tentatively, D is TRBD2 (5 bases). In germline, CDR1 is LGHDT, CDR2 YNNKEL (reference sequence). Between the trimmed V and J ends, which lost 3 bases and 4 bases, there was a span of 10 bases. The CDR3 is 13 residues long. CDR3: CASSHLTRYEQYF. As DNA, the CDR3 is TGTGCCAGCAGCCACCTAACTAGATACGAGCAGTACTTC.

This sequence joins TRBV7-9 and TRBJ1-2; TRBD1 matches 9 bases. CDR3 length: 12 amino acids. Germline lookup yields CDR1 SEHNR and CDR2 FQNEAQ (reference sequence). Losses at the gene ends were 6 bases for V and 8 bases for J; bases not matched to a gene: 4. In nucleotides, the CDR3 is TGTGCCAGCAGTACGGACAGGGGCGGCTACACCTTC. This codes for CASSTDRGGYTF.

The V gene is TRBV2, the J gene TRBJ2-3; 7 bases map to TRBD2. CDR3 size: 13 residues. Germline CDR1 is SNHLY and CDR2 is FYNNEI. V lost 6 bases, J lost 1 base, and 1 base stayed unmatched. DNA of the CDR3: TGTGCCAGCAGAGGACTAGGCACAGATACGCAGTATTTT. This codes for CASRGLGTDTQYF.

This clone came up once. This chain joins TRBV13 and TRBJ1-4, with D hard to call. Germline V gene sequence: CDR1 PRHDT, CDR2 FYEKMQ (reference sequence). Trimming cost V 2 bases and J 0 bases, with 13 bases left between them. There are 17 residues in the CDR3. The CDR3 region is CASSLNGIEATNEKLFF. The CDR3 DNA is TGTGCCAGCAGCTTAAACGGGATCGAGGCAACTAATGAAAAACTGTTTTTT.

This chain joins TRBV27 and TRBJ1-2; perhaps TRBD1 as D (5 bases). Germline CDR1 MNHEY, CDR2 SMNVEV (reference sequence). The CDR3 covers 18 residues. V gave up 3 bases and J gave up 8 bases, with 28 bases separating them. The chain's CDR3 is CASSFLKGSSVGAWGYTF. CDR3 DNA: TGTGCCAGCAGTTTTTTGAAGGGGTCGTCGGTTGGGGCCTGGGGCTACACCTTC.

This clone was detected once. This rearrangement joins TRBV6-5 to TRBJ1-4; a possible D gene is TRBD1 (5 bases). The germline V gene encodes CDR1 MNHEY and CDR2 SVGAGI. V was cut by 5 bases and J by 4 bases, with 14 bases left in between. The CDR3 is 15 residues long. The CDR3 loop reads CASSPTVGGNEKLFF. The CDR3 DNA reads TGTGCCAGCAGTCCCACGGTGGGGGGTAATGAAAAACTGTTTTTT.

The rearrangement links TRBV7-8 to TRBJ1-5, with 8 bases that match TRBD1. The CDR3 spans 17 residues. Germline V gene data show CDR1 as SGHVS and CDR2 as FQNEAQ. J lost 3 bases, V lost 5 bases, and 12 bases had no gene match. In nucleotides, the CDR3 is TGTGCCAGCAGCGGCACCGGGACAGGCAGCTTCAATCAGCCCCAGCATTTT. This codes for CASSGTGTGSFNQPQHF.

This chain links TRBV11-2 with TRBJ1-2, with 8 bases matching TRBD1. Germline values: CDR1 SGHAT, CDR2 FQNNGV. V shed 3 bases, J shed 1 base, and the junction held 7 bases outside the gene matches. The CDR3 totals 16 residues. The CDR3 DNA follows: TGTGCCAGCAGCTTGTCTCCGGGACAGGTTAACTATGGCTACACCTTC. Translation gives CASSLSPGQVNYGYTF.

The rearrangement links TRBV6-5 to TRBJ1-5; TRBD1 matches at 9 bases. The CDR3 length is 13 residues. The germline V gene has CDR1 MNHEY and CDR2 SVGAGI. After removal of 6 bases from V and 7 bases from J, the junction contained 4 bases not matched to a gene. The CDR3 region has the DNA TGTGCCAGCAGCACAGGGGGCATGCAGCCCCAGCATTTT. Translated: CASSTGGMQPQHF.

CDR3: CASSQVSSNQPQHF. Written as DNA, the CDR3 is TGTGCCAGCAGCCAAGTGAGTAGCAATCAGCCCCAGCATTTT. The chain has TRBV3-1 (or the pseudogene TRBV3-2) and TRBJ1-5; no clear D. Between the trimmed V and J ends, which lost 1 base and 0 bases, there was a span of 4 bases. Germline V lookup: CDR1 LGHDT, CDR2 YNNKEL (reference sequence). The CDR3 contains 14 residues.

The CDR3 DNA follows: TGTGCCAGCAGCCAACAGGGGGCTGGAAACACCATATATTTT. Protein product: CASSQQGAGNTIYF. V and J are TRBV11-2 and TRBJ1-3, with 8 bases lining up with TRBD1. The V gene's germline CDR1 is SGHAT and CDR2 FQNNGV. This CDR3 region has 14 residues. J was trimmed by 2 bases and V by 5 bases; bases with no gene match: 2. The full variable domain, its missing parts supplied by reference TRBV11-2 and TRBJ1-3, is EAGVAQSPRYKIIEKRQSVAFWCNPISGHATLYWYQQILGQGPKLLIQFQNNGVVDDSQLPKDRFSAERLKGVDSTLKIQPAKLEDSAVYLCASSQQGAGNTIYFGEGSWLTVV.

The rearrangement uses TRBV12-3 or TRBV12-4 and TRBJ2-7; perhaps TRBD1 as D (6 bases). The CDR3 covers 12 residues. V lost 7 bases and J lost 4, with 11 bases in between. The CDR3 sequence: CASTDRLYEQYF. The DNA of the CDR3 is TGTGCCAGCACCGACAGGTTATACGAGCAGTACTTC.

This clone was observed once. The V call is TRBV7-2, the J call TRBJ2-3; D ambiguous. Trimming removed 3 bases at V and 4 bases at J, with 5 bases between. The CDR3 is 12 amino acids. Germline values: CDR1 SGHTA, CDR2 FQGNSA. The CDR3 region is CASSLFADTQYF. In DNA form, the CDR3 reads TGTGCCAGCAGCTTGTTCGCAGATACGCAGTATTTT.

The chain employs TRBV5-5 and TRBJ2-7, with TRBD1 identical over 10 bases. Germline CDR1 is SGHKS and CDR2 is YYEKEE (reference sequence). The CDR3 extends over 14 amino acids. Trimming cost V 4 bases and J 5 bases; bases outside gene matches: 6. The CDR3 DNA reads as TGTGCCAGCAGCACTGACAGGGGGCTGAACGAGCAGTACTTC. Protein: CASSTDRGLNEQYF. The full variable domain, its missing parts supplied by reference TRBV5-5 and TRBJ2-7, is DAGVTQSPTHLIKTRGQQVTLRCSPISGHKSVSWYQQVLGQGPQFIFQYYEKEERGRGNFPDRFSARQFPNYSSELNVNALLLGDSALYLCASSTDRGLNEQYFGPGTRLTVT.

Written as DNA, the CDR3 is TGTGCCACCAGTGGGGGTGGCAGGGGGCAAGAGACCCAGTACTTC. Its protein is CATSGGGRGQETQYF. The chain joins TRBV24-1 to TRBJ2-5, with TRBD1 matching over 7 bases. Per germline, CDR1 KGHDR and CDR2 SFDVKD. The trim removed 5 bases at V and 2 bases at J, leaving 7 bases unmatched. The CDR3 loop spans 15 amino acids.